This T cell receptor beta chain was recovered during a study of CXCR3-negative and CXCR3-positive naive CD8 T cells. Study-level points and caveats: CXCR3-positive naive cells carried more hydrophobic TRB CDR3s than CXCR3-negative naive cells did.

UMI-labeled TRB cDNA libraries were prepared by 5' RACE. TCRdb re-called the 5' RACE reads; every CDR3 protein appears as one record, without DNA. With tens of thousands of distinct CDR3 sequences in the sample, the ten largest clones hold around 0.51%. By phenotype, naive CD8+ T cells were CD45RO-CCR7+CD27+CD95-. To note about this clonotype: The antigen is unknown.

Sequenced input: naive CXCR3+ CD8+ T cells from blood. Specified subset: CD45RO-CCR7+CD27+CD95- naive CD8+ T cells expressing CXCR3 (TNR3+). The sequence was collected from a human donor in good health. Some clones in this sample may be carry-over from other donors' samples.

This chain's CDR3 is CASSPLGGNTEAFF. This chain uses TRBV7-2 with TRBJ1-1; lacking DNA, the TRBD1 call made by TCRdb goes unchecked. Germline loops: CDR1 SGHTA, CDR2 FQGNSA. There are 14 residues in the CDR3.